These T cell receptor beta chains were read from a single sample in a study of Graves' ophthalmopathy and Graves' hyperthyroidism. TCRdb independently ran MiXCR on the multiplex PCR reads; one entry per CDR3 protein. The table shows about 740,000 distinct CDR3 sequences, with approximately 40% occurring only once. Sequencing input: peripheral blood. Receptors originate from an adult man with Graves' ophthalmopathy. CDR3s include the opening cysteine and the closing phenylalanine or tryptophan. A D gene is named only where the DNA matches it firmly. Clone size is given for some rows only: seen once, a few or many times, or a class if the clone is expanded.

CDR3nt: TGCAGCGTCGGACAGTTGGGAGAGACCCAGTACTTC
CDR3aa: CSVGQLGETQYF
v_gene: TRBV29-1
d_gene: .
abundance: many
j_gene: TRBJ2-5

CDR3nt: TGCGCCAGCAGCCAAGGGCCTTATAGCAATCAGCCCCAGCATTTT
CDR3aa: CASSQGPYSNQPQHF
v_gene: TRBV4-1
d_gene: .
abundance: .
j_gene: TRBJ1-5

CDR3nt: TGTGCCAGCACCATGGGACAGGCCTACACTGAAGCTTTCTTT
CDR3aa: CASTMGQAYTEAFF
v_gene: TRBV12-3/TRBV12-4
d_gene: TRBD1
abundance: .
j_gene: TRBJ1-1

CDR3nt: TGCAGCGTTGACTTAGCGGGGGCCGGGGGAGAGACCCAGTACTTC
CDR3aa: CSVDLAGAGGETQYF
v_gene: TRBV29-1
d_gene: TRBD2
abundance: .
j_gene: TRBJ2-5

CDR3nt: TGCAGCGTCTGGGGCTTGGGAGAGGAGCAGTACTTC
CDR3aa: CSVWGLGEEQYF
v_gene: TRBV29-1
d_gene: .
abundance: .
j_gene: TRBJ2-7

CDR3nt: TGTGCCAGCAGTTACTCGACGGGGTCTAGAGACGAGCAGTACTTC
CDR3aa: CASSYSTGSRDEQYF
v_gene: TRBV10-3
d_gene: .
abundance: few
j_gene: TRBJ2-7

CDR3nt: TGCGCCAGCAGCTTGGCGGCAGAGGCCGGCTCCTACGAGCAGTACTTC
CDR3aa: CASSLAAEAGSYEQYF
v_gene: TRBV7-2
d_gene: .
abundance: .
j_gene: TRBJ2-7

CDR3nt: TGTGCCTGGGCCCCACGGCTCGTAGCAAACACTGAAGCTTTCTTT
CDR3aa: CAWAPRLVANTEAFF
v_gene: TRBV19
d_gene: .
abundance: once
j_gene: TRBJ1-1

CDR3nt: TGTGCCAGCAGAAAACGGGACAGCGGTGAAAAACTGTTTTTT
CDR3aa: CASRKRDSGEKLFF
v_gene: TRBV6-6
d_gene: TRBD1
abundance: .
j_gene: TRBJ1-4

CDR3nt: TGCAGCGTTGAAGGTGCGGCGGGACAATTTCAGTACTTC
CDR3aa: CSVEGAAGQFQYF
v_gene: TRBV29-1
d_gene: .
abundance: .
j_gene: TRBJ2-5

CDR3nt: TGCAGTGCTAGGGGAGGGACTAGGGGGAAGCAAGAGACCCAGTACTTC
CDR3aa: CSARGGTRGKQETQYF
v_gene: TRBV20-1
d_gene: TRBD2
abundance: .
j_gene: TRBJ2-5

CDR3nt: TGTGCCAGCAGAGATGCCCTATTGGACTACGAGCAGTACTTC
CDR3aa: CASRDALLDYEQYF
v_gene: TRBV25-1
d_gene: .
abundance: many
j_gene: TRBJ2-7

CDR3nt: TGTGCCAGCAGCTTTTCCGGGACAGGGGGCGTCAGTAACTATGGCTACACCTTC
CDR3aa: CASSFSGTGGVSNYGYTF
v_gene: TRBV7-9
d_gene: TRBD1
abundance: .
j_gene: TRBJ1-2

CDR3nt: TGTGCCACCAGGGAAGGACAGGTGAACTATGGCTACACCTTC
CDR3aa: CATREGQVNYGYTF
v_gene: TRBV10-3
d_gene: TRBD1
abundance: .
j_gene: TRBJ1-2

CDR3nt: TGTGCCAGCAGCGTAGTAGGGAAGGAGCAGTACTTC
CDR3aa: CASSVVGKEQYF
v_gene: TRBV9
d_gene: .
abundance: many
j_gene: TRBJ2-7

CDR3nt: TGTGCCAGCAGTGGGGCAGCCCAAGAGACCCAGTACTTC
CDR3aa: CASSGAAQETQYF
v_gene: TRBV2
d_gene: .
abundance: many
j_gene: TRBJ2-5

CDR3nt: TGTGCCAGCACCGGGACCGGGCCCGGGGTCACTGAAGCTTTCTTT
CDR3aa: CASTGTGPGVTEAFF
v_gene: TRBV2
d_gene: .
abundance: few
j_gene: TRBJ1-1

CDR3nt: TGTGCCAGCACCCAAGACAGGGTCTACACTGAAGCTTTCTTT
CDR3aa: CASTQDRVYTEAFF
v_gene: TRBV4-2
d_gene: TRBD1
abundance: .
j_gene: TRBJ1-1

CDR3nt: TGTGCCAGCAGCTTAGTTGGGGGGTTGGAGACCCAGTACTTC
CDR3aa: CASSLVGGLETQYF
v_gene: TRBV7-9
d_gene: .
abundance: .
j_gene: TRBJ2-5

CDR3nt: TGTGCCAGCAGGGGGCTACGGAACACCGGGGAGCTGTTTTTT
CDR3aa: CASRGLRNTGELFF
v_gene: TRBV7-9
d_gene: .
abundance: few
j_gene: TRBJ2-2

CDR3nt: TGTGCCAGCAAGTCGGGTGGGGCTGAAAAACTGTTTTTT
CDR3aa: CASKSGGAEKLFF
v_gene: TRBV2
d_gene: .
abundance: many
j_gene: TRBJ1-4

CDR3nt: TGTGCCAGCAGGGATCCATTTCGGGACAATGAGCAGTTCTTC
CDR3aa: CASRDPFRDNEQFF
v_gene: TRBV7-9
d_gene: .
abundance: .
j_gene: TRBJ2-1

CDR3nt: TGTGCCATCAGCCCCGGTACCTACAATGAGCAGTTCTTC
CDR3aa: CAISPGTYNEQFF
v_gene: TRBV10-3
d_gene: .
abundance: .
j_gene: TRBJ2-1

CDR3nt: TGTGCCAGCAGTGACCAAAGGGTAGGAGAAAAACTGTTTTTT
CDR3aa: CASSDQRVGEKLFF
v_gene: TRBV25-1
d_gene: .
abundance: many
j_gene: TRBJ1-4

CDR3nt: TGTGCCAGCTCACGAGTAAGGGGAGGCAATCAGCCCCAGCATTTT
CDR3aa: CASSRVRGGNQPQHF
v_gene: TRBV18
d_gene: .
abundance: .
j_gene: TRBJ1-5

CDR3nt: TGTGCCAGCAACCCCCGAACTAGCGACGAGCAGTACTTC
CDR3aa: CASNPRTSDEQYF
v_gene: TRBV7-2
d_gene: TRBD2
abundance: .
j_gene: TRBJ2-7

CDR3nt: TGTGCCAGTAGTCCTGGAATAGCGGGGTTCACGTACGAGCAGTACTTC
CDR3aa: CASSPGIAGFTYEQYF
v_gene: TRBV19
d_gene: TRBD2
abundance: few
j_gene: TRBJ2-7

CDR3nt: TGTGCCAGCAGTGAATTGGCGGGGGTTAGCAATCAGCCCCAGCATTTT
CDR3aa: CASSELAGVSNQPQHF
v_gene: TRBV2
d_gene: .
abundance: .
j_gene: TRBJ1-5

CDR3nt: TGTGCCAGCAGTGCTAGAGCGACGAATGAAGCTTTCTTT
CDR3aa: CASSARATNEAFF
v_gene: TRBV2
d_gene: .
abundance: .
j_gene: TRBJ1-1

CDR3nt: TGTGCCAGCAGCCAAAGCCCCGGGACCTCCTACGAGCAGTACTTC
CDR3aa: CASSQSPGTSYEQYF
v_gene: TRBV2
d_gene: .
abundance: few
j_gene: TRBJ2-7

CDR3nt: TGTGCCAGCAGCTTAGCGGGACAGGGGACGGTGAACACTGAAGCTTTCTTT
CDR3aa: CASSLAGQGTVNTEAFF
v_gene: TRBV11-1
d_gene: TRBD1
abundance: .
j_gene: TRBJ1-1

CDR3nt: TGTGCCAGCAGTGGGAGGACAGGGGAGATCCAGCCCCAGCATTTT
CDR3aa: CASSGRTGEIQPQHF
v_gene: TRBV2
d_gene: TRBD1
abundance: many
j_gene: TRBJ1-5

CDR3nt: TGCAGCTCGATAGAGAGGGTGGGGAGTGAGCAGTACTTC
CDR3aa: CSSIERVGSEQYF
v_gene: TRBV29-1
d_gene: .
abundance: .
j_gene: TRBJ2-7

CDR3nt: TGCGCCAGCAGTGAGTCAGGCAGACCTAACACCGGGGAGCTGTTTTTT
CDR3aa: CASSESGRPNTGELFF
v_gene: TRBV10-1
d_gene: .
abundance: .
j_gene: TRBJ2-2

CDR3nt: TGTGCCAGCAGTACCACCGTACTAGCGGGTGGGGAGGAGCTGTTTTTT
CDR3aa: CASSTTVLAGGEELFF
v_gene: TRBV25-1
d_gene: TRBD2
abundance: .
j_gene: TRBJ2-2

CDR3nt: TGTGCCAGCACGTCGGGGGTGAACACTGAAGCTTTCTTT
CDR3aa: CASTSGVNTEAFF
v_gene: TRBV5-1
d_gene: .
abundance: few
j_gene: TRBJ1-1

CDR3nt: TGTGCCAGCAGCCCCGTGGTGAGGGGTTGGGGCTACACCTTC
CDR3aa: CASSPVVRGWGYTF
v_gene: TRBV7-9
d_gene: .
abundance: many
j_gene: TRBJ1-2

CDR3nt: TGTGCCAGTAGTATGAGGACAGAGGAGCAGTACTTC
CDR3aa: CASSMRTEEQYF
v_gene: TRBV19
d_gene: .
abundance: many
j_gene: TRBJ2-7

CDR3nt: TGTGCCACCAGCAGAGATCGCCTCGATCCGGGACCCCGTCGGGAGACCCAGTACTTC
CDR3aa: CATSRDRLDPGPRRETQYF
v_gene: TRBV15
d_gene: .
abundance: .
j_gene: TRBJ2-5

CDR3nt: TGCAGTGCCCCGCCTCTAGGGCGAGAGACCCAGTACTTC
CDR3aa: CSAPPLGRETQYF
v_gene: TRBV20-1
d_gene: .
abundance: few
j_gene: TRBJ2-5

CDR3nt: TGTGCCAGCAGCTTAAATGGACGCACAGATACGCAGTATTTT
CDR3aa: CASSLNGRTDTQYF
v_gene: TRBV11-2
d_gene: .
abundance: .
j_gene: TRBJ2-3